This T cell receptor beta chain was obtained from a study of radiotherapy plus CTLA-4 blockade in lung cancer. About the study: Across the patients, objective responses occurred in approximately 19%, and disease control in roughly 31%. Study-wide points: Reportedly, early blood T cell clone dynamics best predicted response, with interferon-beta. Clones of tumor-derived TCRs expanded in blood after radiotherapy plus ipilimumab.

The method was immunoSEQ multiplex PCR; TCRdb's version includes in-frame clones alone and lacks a portion of them. There are fewer than 55,000 clones in the sample; 70% to 90% occur only once, and around a quarter lies in the top ten. Regarding this clone: Its antigen is unidentified.

Focal radiation plus CTLA-4 blockade with ipilimumab was given to patients with chemo-refractory metastatic non-small-cell lung cancer. This CDR3 spans 15 amino acids. Germline V gene sequence: CDR1 SGHNT, CDR2 YENEEA. Trimming took 5 bases from V and 8 from J; bases not matched to a gene: 10. The sample consisted of peripheral blood, taken from a patient treated with radiotherapy plus ipilimumab. This chain uses TRBV11-3 with TRBJ2-1; 9 bases map to TRBD1. The clonotype was recovered from a human donor with non-small cell lung cancer whose response to radiotherapy plus ipilimumab could not be evaluated. The CDR3 loop reads CASSLGGQGRYEQFF. The CDR3 region has the DNA TGTGCCAGCAGCCTCGGGGGACAGGGTAGATATGAGCAGTTCTTC. The full variable domain, with the rest looked up from reference TRBV11-3 and TRBJ2-1, is EAGVVQSPRYKIIEKKQPVAFWCNPISGHNTLYWYLQNLGQGPELLIRYENEEAVDDSQLPKDRFSAERLKGVDSTLKIQPAELGDSAVYLCASSLGGQGRYEQFFGPGTRLTVL.